The text below deals with one TCR beta chain. Its antigen is unidentified. The V gene's germline CDR1 is SNHLY and CDR2 FYNNEI. The CDR3 spans 17 residues. V dropped 2 bases and J dropped 1; count of bases not matched to a gene: 10. The data are from a study of cytotoxic CD8 clonotypes in ibrutinib-treated CLL. TCRdb's copy holds only in-frame clones and misses some; the assay was immunoSEQ multiplex PCR. Of some 300,000 clones in the sample, around four fifths are singletons; the top ten hold over 5.5%. Points from the study as a whole: Public clonotypes, found uncommonly, either contracted or stayed stable on treatment. Clonality climbed at ibrutinib response, then dropped toward baseline at progression. Sustained-remission and progressing patients were not sampled at matched times. At baseline, clonality was higher than in age-matched healthy donors and correlated with CD8+ counts.

Sequencing used PBMCs, obtained before ibrutinib treatment. This sequence originates from a human donor with chronic lymphocytic leukemia. This chain uses TRBV2 with TRBJ1-2, with TRBD1 matching over 7 bases. The CDR3 region is CASSETTRGGFNYGYTF. The CDR3 DNA follows: TGTGCCAGCAGTGAAACAACCAGGGGGGGATTTAACTATGGCTACACCTTC. The whole variable domain, remainder taken from reference TRBV2 and TRBJ1-2, is EPEVTQTPSHQVTQMGQEVILRCVPISNHLYFYWYRQILGQKVEFLVSFYNNEISEKSEIFDDQFSVERPDGSNFTLKIRSTKLEDSAMYFCASSETTRGGFNYGYTFGSGTRLTVV.